This TCR beta chain was captured in a study of persistence of HIV-infected CD4 T cells. About the study: Donors were ART-treated; their CMV- and Gag-responding CD4+ T cells were isolated. A median of around 8 years of suppressive ART preceded sampling.

V lost 8 bases and J lost 6; bases outside the gene matches: 8. Germline V gene data show CDR1 as MDHEN and CDR2 as SYDVKM. The CDR3 covers 13 residues. An overlapping HIV-1 Gag peptide pool stimulated these cells at about 0.91 ug/peptide/mL. Memory cells lacking CD40L and CD69 with high CD45RO were sorted. The libraries were made with immunoSEQ version 4 in survey mode. Sequencing was performed with immunoSEQ multiplex PCR; in TCRdb, only in-frame clones are kept and a portion is missing. The data hold 35,000 to 45,000 clones, with about 84% observed a single time. Details on this clone: Its antigen is still unknown.

The sequencing used cultured CD4+ T cells from PBMCs, collected from a patient who received antiretroviral therapy. This clonotype originated in an adult with HIV. The donor label of this sample is uncertain. The V and J genes are TRBV28 and TRBJ1-1; the match to TRBD1 covers 8 bases. CDR3 nucleotides: TGTGCCAGCCGGCCCACCAGGGGGCCTGAAGCTTTCTTT. Protein product: CASRPTRGPEAFF.